Presented here are 24 T cell receptor beta chains from one specimen sequenced in a study of monozygotic twins with inflammatory bowel disease. TCRdb reprocessed the 5' RACE reads and stores each CDR3 protein as one record, lacking DNA. This sample's clone table lists approximately 420,000 distinct CDR3 sequences. Sequenced material: blood. The receptor source for this set is a human donor with ulcerative colitis or Crohn's disease, or a healthy co-twin of an affected twin (not recorded which).

The rearrangement uses TRBV20-1 and TRBJ2-2; without DNA, the TCRdb call of TRBD1 cannot be checked. This CDR3 contains 17 residues. Germline-derived CDR1 and CDR2 are DFQATT and SNEGSKA (reference sequence). The CDR3 spells CSARRPGLTANTGELFF.

This chain links TRBV20-1 with TRBJ1-1. CDR1 DFQATT and CDR2 SNEGSKA come from the germline V gene (reference sequence). This CDR3 has 12 residues. CDR3 sequence reads: CSAREPTTEAFF.

This rearrangement joins TRBV5-1 to TRBJ2-7. Germline V gene sequence: CDR1 SGHRS, CDR2 YFSETQ. There are 13 residues in the CDR3. Here the CDR3 reads CASSLAGTYEQYF.

The V gene is TRBV20-1, the J gene TRBJ2-1; TCRdb's D call, TRBD2, is unchecked because there is no DNA. This CDR3 has 15 residues. CDR1 and CDR2 from the germline V gene are DFQATT and SNEGSKA (reference sequence). The CDR3 region is CSARDLASWGGEQFF.

V gene TRBV6-4 combines with J gene TRBJ1-2; TCRdb outputs TRBD1, but without DNA this stays unchecked. The length of the CDR3 is 17 residues. Looked up from germline, CDR1 is MRHNA and CDR2 is SNTAGT. The CDR3: CASRRRGQVHSNYGYTF.

The V and J genes are TRBV18 and TRBJ1-5; the TRBD1 assignment by TCRdb is unverifiable without DNA. The CDR3 is made up of 14 amino acids. CDR1 KGHSH and CDR2 LQKENI come from the germline V gene. This CDR3 is CASSMTGRNQPQHF.

CDR3: CSVVEGVGEQFF. This rearrangement joins TRBV29-1 to TRBJ2-1; lacking DNA, the TRBD1 call made by TCRdb goes unchecked. The CDR3 runs 12 residues. Per the germline V gene, CDR1 is SQVTM and CDR2 is ANQGSEA.

The rearrangement joins TRBV9 to TRBJ1-3; TCRdb's D gene call, TRBD1, goes unchecked for lack of DNA. CDR3 length: 13 residues. Germline V gives CDR1 SGDLS, CDR2 YYNGEE. The CDR3 protein is CASSVTGGNTIYF.

The chain joins TRBV7-2 to TRBJ1-1; TCRdb's D call, TRBD1, is unchecked because there is no DNA. CDR1 and CDR2 (germline): SGHTA, FQGNSA. This CDR3 spans 14 amino acids. CDR3 residues: CASSSGQGATEAFF.

The J gene is TRBJ1-1, the V gene TRBV29-1; TCRdb names TRBD1, which stays unverified in the absence of DNA. The CDR3 runs to 14 residues. Germline CDR1 and CDR2: SQVTM and ANQGSEA. The CDR3: CSVEGIRGHTEAFF.

The J gene is TRBJ2-7, the V gene TRBV28; the D call of TRBD1 rests on TCRdb alone, since no DNA is present to check it. The CDR3 loop spans 14 amino acids. Germline lookup yields CDR1 MDHEN and CDR2 SYDVKM. The CDR3 region is CASSLWDRVGEQYF.

V is TRBV5-1 and J is TRBJ1-1; the TCRdb call, TRBD1, lacks DNA for checking. Germline V gene lookup returns CDR1 SGHRS and CDR2 YFSETQ. CDR3 length: 14 amino acids. CDR3 amino acids: CASSIDWDRAEAFF.

The chain is built from TRBV30 and TRBJ2-2. The CDR3 extends over 15 amino acids. Looked up from germline, CDR1 is GTSNPN and CDR2 is SVGIG (reference sequence). This chain's CDR3 is CAWSIQGKVVGELFF.

The chain uses TRBV6-1 and TRBJ2-2; the TCRdb D gene call, TRBD1, has no DNA to confirm it. Germline V lookup: CDR1 MNHNS, CDR2 SASEGT. The CDR3 extends over 16 amino acids. CDR3 protein: CASTYGGGRNTGELFF.

The chain joins TRBV5-5 to TRBJ2-7; TCRdb selects TRBD1, and the lack of DNA leaves this call unchecked. The length of the CDR3 is 14 residues. Germline CDR1 and CDR2: SGHKS and YYEKEE (reference sequence). This chain's CDR3 is CATAPRVGFDEQYF.

The rearrangement joins TRBV10-3 to TRBJ1-3. CDR3 length: 15 residues. Germline-derived CDR1 and CDR2 are ENHRY and SYGVKD. The CDR3 loop reads CAISESRVGGNTIYF.

The chain employs TRBV13 and TRBJ2-7. CDR3 length: 13 amino acids. Germline CDR1 reads PRHDT; CDR2 reads FYEKMQ (reference sequence). The CDR3 is CASSLAPLGEQYF. The entire variable domain, with the rest obtained from reference TRBV13 and TRBJ2-7, is as follows: AAGVIQSPRHLIKEKRETATLKCYPIPRHDTVYWYQQGPGQDPQFLISFYEKMQSDKGSIPDRFSAQQFSDYHSELNMSSLELGDSALYFCASSLAPLGEQYFGPGTRLTVT.

This rearrangement joins TRBV5-1 to TRBJ2-1; TCRdb calls TRBD1, which cannot be checked without DNA. The CDR3 runs 15 residues. Germline assignment: CDR1 SGHRS and CDR2 YFSETQ. The CDR3 here is CASSPGGNSYNEQFF.

The chain uses TRBV19 and TRBJ2-2. This CDR3 contains 15 residues. Germline assignment: CDR1 LNHDA and CDR2 SQIVND (reference sequence). The CDR3 is CASSLLWGSDGELFF.

The V gene is TRBV15, the J gene TRBJ1-6. Germline V gene data show CDR1 as LNHNV and CDR2 as YYDKDF (reference sequence). CDR3 size: 16 residues. CDR3 sequence reads: CATGSLGSSYNSPLHF.

The chain couples TRBV6-2 or TRBV6-3 to TRBJ2-7; there is no DNA to check the TCRdb D call of TRBD2. In germline, CDR1 is MNHEY, CDR2 SVGEGT. The CDR3 runs to 13 residues. The CDR3 is CASNLAGNYEQYF.

This chain connects TRBV2 to TRBJ2-1; TCRdb indicates TRBD1, and absent DNA this call remains unverified. Germline loops: CDR1 SNHLY, CDR2 FYNNEI. The CDR3 runs 13 residues. CDR3 residues: CASHRGEYNEQFF.

CDR3 sequence: CSARIGEEPQHF. The chain couples TRBV20-1 to TRBJ1-5. Germline CDR1 is DFQATT and CDR2 is SNEGSKA (reference sequence). The CDR3 consists of 12 residues.

The CDR3 spells CASGKRDLQNTEAFF. The chain couples TRBV7-9 to TRBJ1-1. The CDR3 has 15 residues. Germline lookup yields CDR1 SEHNR and CDR2 FQNEAQ (reference sequence). Drawing the rest from reference TRBV7-9 and TRBJ1-1, the complete variable domain is DTGVSQNPRHKITKRGQNVTFRCDPISEHNRLYWYRQTLGQGPEFLTYFQNEAQLEKSRLLSDRFSAERPKGSFSTLEIQRTEQGDSAMYLCASGKRDLQNTEAFFGQGTRLTVV.